This T cell receptor (beta chain) was found in a study of quantifying T cell responses using KT2 cells. Across the whole study: TCR alpha and beta constant-region primers primed reverse transcription of RNA. Estimated efficiency of the T4 ligation step was above 8% under optimum conditions. A predetermined fluorescence threshold ended the second PCR, run as a qPCR.

This clonotype was recorded many times. Its antigen is unidentified. An oligo carrying a UMI was ligated to the cDNA 3' end. First-round PCR used approximately 4 cycles and beta primers RC1.1 and RC1.2 covering TRBC1 and TRBC2. TCRdb redid the calling of the UMI-ligation and nested PCR reads with MiXCR, one entry per CDR3 protein. The sample lists 42,000 or so distinct CDR3 sequences, about a sixth occurring once. The CDR3 is 16 amino acids. Germline CDR1 is SGHNT and CDR2 is YYREEE (reference sequence). V was trimmed by 0 bases and J by 3 bases, leaving 12 bases between them. Study-wide findings and caveats: Input KT2 cell number predicted KT2 alpha and beta sequence counts linearly over several orders of magnitude.

V usage is TRBV5-4 and J usage is TRBJ2-2, with D perhaps assigned TRBD1 or TRBD2 (5 bases each). The source of this sequence is a human donor. The sequenced sample was PBMCs spiked with cells of the T cell clone KT2. The DNA of the CDR3 is TGTGCCAGCAGCTTGGCCGGGGACGCCTACACCGGGGAGCTGTTTTTT. Translated, it gives CASSLAGDAYTGELFF.